The 17 T cell receptor beta chains reported below all come from one sample, sequenced in a study of T cell repertoires in cytomegalovirus infection. MiXCR was run by TCRdb on the reads, yielding one entry per CDR3 protein. The sample lists about 280,000 distinct CDR3 sequences, approximately 22% seen once, with about 20% in the top ten. The antigens for these receptors are not known. This specimen was cultured PBMCs, taken from culture after CMV antigen stimulation. The receptors were sampled from a human donor in good health (CMV status not recorded). Some clones in this sample may be carry-over from other donors' samples.

This clonotype turned up a few times. The chain combines TRBV19 with TRBJ1-2; D is perhaps TRBD1 (5 bases). With 10 bases removed from V and 2 bases from J, the gap between germline ends came to 11 bases. The length of the CDR3 is 12 residues. Germline V gene lookup returns CDR1 LNHDA and CDR2 SQIVND (reference sequence). The CDR3, as DNA: TGTGCCACGACGCGGGGCAACTATGGCTACACCTTC. It is translated as CATTRGNYGYTF.

This clonotype came up a few times. The rearrangement links TRBV3-1 to TRBJ2-5; D perhaps matches TRBD1 (5 bases). V lost 0 bases, J lost 3 bases, and 11 bases lay in between. Germline CDR1 reads LGHDT; CDR2 reads YNNKEL (reference sequence). The CDR3 contains 15 residues. CDR3 sequence reads: CASSQDPTGEETQYF. The CDR3 nucleotides read TGTGCCAGCAGCCAAGATCCCACAGGAGAAGAGACCCAGTACTTC.

This clonotype was recorded many times. The chain recombines TRBV7-2 with TRBJ1-2; weak D call: TRBD1 (5 bases). This CDR3 contains 15 residues. Germline V gene sequence: CDR1 SGHTA, CDR2 FQGNSA. The ends were cut back, 5 bases at V and 0 bases at J, with 13 bases in the middle. The CDR3 DNA reads as TGTGCCAGCAGCGAAGGCCCAGGGCCTAACTATGGCTACACCTTC. Translation gives CASSEGPGPNYGYTF.

J is TRBJ2-4 and V is TRBV20-1, with 9 bases identical to TRBD1. Germline loops: CDR1 DFQATT, CDR2 SNEGSKA (reference sequence). V dropped 6 bases and J dropped 0; count of bases not matched to a gene: 12. The CDR3 is 17 amino acids. This CDR3 reads CSASQGGQGVAKNIQYF. In nucleotides, the CDR3 is TGCAGTGCCAGCCAAGGGGGACAGGGAGTAGCCAAAAACATTCAGTACTTC.

This sequence joins TRBV27 and TRBJ1-5; 8 bases match TRBD1. Losses at the gene ends were 9 bases for V and 2 bases for J; bases not matched to a gene: 6. In germline, CDR1 is MNHEY, CDR2 SMNVEV (reference sequence). This CDR3 is 14 amino acids long. CDR3 nucleotides: TGTGCCAGTATGACGGACAGGGGCAATCAGCCCCAGCATTTT. Translation gives CASMTDRGNQPQHF.

The chain combines TRBV6-2 or TRBV6-3 with TRBJ2-1; 8 bases agree with TRBD2. V lost 5 bases, J lost 4 bases, and 4 bases stayed unmatched. The CDR3 consists of 14 residues. Germline loops: CDR1 MNHEY, CDR2 SVGEGT. This chain's CDR3 is CASSPAGEYNEQFF. CDR3 in DNA: TGTGCCAGCAGTCCAGCGGGAGAGTACAATGAGCAGTTCTTC.

This sequence joins TRBV20-1 and TRBJ1-5; maybe TRBD1 (6 bases). The V end lost 0 bases, the J end lost 1 base, and 13 bases lay between the germline ends. CDR1 and CDR2 (germline): DFQATT, SNEGSKA (reference sequence). This CDR3 is built from 16 residues. The CDR3 loop is CSARDPDSWSNQPQHF. The CDR3, as DNA: TGCAGTGCTAGAGACCCGGACAGCTGGAGCAATCAGCCCCAGCATTTT.

This chain uses TRBV6-2 or TRBV6-3 with TRBJ2-7, with D perhaps TRBD2 (6 bases). This CDR3 spans 17 amino acids. From germline, CDR1 is MNHEY and CDR2 SVGEGT. Trimming removed 0 bases from V and 0 bases from J, with 15 bases in between. CDR3: CASSYSGGLSSSYEQYV. The CDR3, as DNA: TGTGCCAGCAGTTACTCCGGGGGACTTTCGAGCTCCTACGAGCAGTACGTC.

This clonotype was seen a handful of times. This rearrangement joins TRBV12-3 or TRBV12-4 to TRBJ2-7; D is unresolved. The CDR3 is 11 amino acids. With 6 bases removed from V and 3 bases from J, the gap between germline ends came to 6 bases. In DNA, the CDR3 is TGTGCCAGCAGCGCTTTCTACGAGCAGTACTTC. Its translation is CASSAFYEQYF.

The table lists this clonotype with many counts. The rearrangement links TRBV7-6 to TRBJ2-5; TRBD1 agrees at 9 bases. Germline values: CDR1 SGHVS, CDR2 FNYEAQ. This CDR3 has 15 residues. Trimming took 8 bases from V and 7 from J; bases not matched to a gene: 14. CDR3 sequence reads: CASRQGQGPGGTQYF. The CDR3 coding sequence is TGTGCCAGCCGCCAAGGACAGGGGCCCGGGGGGACCCAGTACTTC.

The V call is TRBV6-2 or TRBV6-3, the J call TRBJ2-7, with unresolved D. V was clipped by 2 bases and J by 1 base, with 9 bases between them. Germline V CDR1 and CDR2: MNHEY, SVGEGT. This CDR3 comprises 14 residues. The CDR3 protein is CASSYPGPSYEQYF. Written as DNA, the CDR3 is TGTGCCAGCAGTTACCCCGGACCTTCCTACGAGCAGTACTTC.

This clonotype was detected a few times. The V and J genes are TRBV2 and TRBJ2-7, with D perhaps matching TRBD2 (5 bases). Germline lookup yields CDR1 SNHLY and CDR2 FYNNEI. This CDR3 spans 13 amino acids. Trimming removed 7 bases at V and 3 bases at J, with 13 bases between. Here the CDR3 DNA reads TGTGCCAGCAAGGAGGACCTCCGCTACGAGCAGTACGTC. This translates into CASKEDLRYEQYV.

The DNA of the CDR3 is TGTGCCAGTACCGGGGGTCCTAGCGGCTACAATGAGCAGTTCTTC. It translates to CASTGGPSGYNEQFF. The chain employs TRBV19 and TRBJ2-1, with 7 bases lining up with TRBD2. Germline assignment: CDR1 LNHDA and CDR2 SQIVND (reference sequence). This CDR3 has 15 amino acids. The junction had 9 bases not matched to a gene; V was cut back by 7 bases and J by 3 bases.

The chain carries TRBV28 and TRBJ2-7; perhaps TRBD2 as D (6 bases). Trimming pared 3 bases from V and 7 bases from J, leaving 16 bases between. This CDR3 contains 14 residues. Per the germline V gene, CDR1 is MDHEN and CDR2 is SYDVKM. The CDR3 sequence: CASSFLSGVNEQYF. The DNA for the CDR3 is TGTGCCAGCAGTTTTTTGTCGGGAGTGAATGAGCAGTACTTC. The whole variable domain, remainder taken from reference TRBV28 and TRBJ2-7, is DVKVTQSSRYLVKRTGEKVFLECVQDMDHENMFWYRQDPGLGLRLIYFSYDVKMKEKGDIPEGYSVSREKKERFSLILESASTNQTSMYLCASSFLSGVNEQYFGPGTRLTVT.

This clonotype was recorded many times. This chain links TRBV7-8 with TRBJ2-7; 11 nucleotides match TRBD2. CDR3 length: 14 residues. Unmatched junction bases numbered 4, after V lost 5 bases and J lost 4 bases. Germline lookup yields CDR1 SGHVS and CDR2 FQNEAQ. The CDR3 here is CASSPWTSGYEQYF. The CDR3, as DNA: TGTGCCAGCAGCCCCTGGACTAGCGGGTACGAGCAGTACTTC.

This chain links TRBV12-3 or TRBV12-4 with TRBJ2-3, with TRBD1 as a possible D gene (6 bases). Trimming took off 6 bases at V and 2 bases at J, with 18 bases between the two ends. This CDR3 is 16 amino acids long. This CDR3 reads CASRGLRTALTDTQYF. For the CDR3, the DNA is TGTGCCAGCAGGGGATTGAGGACAGCCCTCACAGATACGCAGTATTTT.

This clonotype was observed a handful of times. The gene calls are TRBV30 and TRBJ2-5; a weak D match, TRBD1 (5 bases). The CDR3 sequence is 14 residues long. Germline CDR1 and CDR2: GTSNPN and SVGIG (reference sequence). Trimming took 0 bases from V and 7 from J, leaving 15 bases between them. The CDR3 region is CAWSVQHQGGTQYF. The CDR3 DNA reads as TGTGCCTGGAGTGTACAGCACCAGGGCGGGACCCAGTACTTC.